These 28 T cell receptor beta chains came from one sample sequenced in a study of blood T cell repertoires in COVID-19. The protocol was immunoSEQ multiplex PCR, while the TCRdb copy is restricted to in-frame clones and leaves out a portion. The table records approximately 250,000 clones, 70% to 90% of them present only once. The sequenced sample consisted of PBMCs or T cells enriched from blood (not recorded which). The receptors stem from a woman in her fifties or sixties in a cohort exposed to, infected with or recovered from COVID-19 (not recorded which).

The CDR3 loop is CAWTGSYNSPLHF. CDR3 sequence (DNA): TGTGCCTGGACAGGGTCCTATAATTCACCCCTCCACTTT. V and J are TRBV30 and TRBJ1-6; weak D call: TRBD1 (5 bases). V gave up 4 bases and J gave up 1 base, with 5 bases separating them. The germline V gene encodes CDR1 GTSNPN and CDR2 SVGIG (reference sequence). The length of the CDR3 is 13 residues. Looking up the rest from reference TRBV30 and TRBJ1-6 gives the full variable domain: SQTIHQWPATLVQPVGSPLSLECTVEGTSNPNLYWYRQAAGRGLQLLFYSVGIGQISSEVPQNLSASRPQDRQFILSSKKLLLSDSGFYLCAWTGSYNSPLHFGNGTRLTVT.

Points on this clone: At the DNA level, this CDR3 is encoded by other sequences in the same sample as well. The chain carries TRBV5-1 and TRBJ1-5, with TRBD1 identical over 10 bases. Germline V gene sequence: CDR1 SGHRS, CDR2 YFSETQ. The CDR3 contains 14 residues. V gave up 4 bases and J gave up 4 bases; unmatched junction bases: 2. CDR3 DNA: TGCGCCAGCAGCCCGGGACAGGGGAATCAGCCCCAGCATTTT. The encoded protein is CASSPGQGNQPQHF.

The V call is TRBV10-2, the J call TRBJ2-6; tentative D call: TRBD1 (6 bases). CDR3 length: 14 residues. Germline V gene lookup returns CDR1 WSHSY and CDR2 SAAADI. V was trimmed by 7 bases and J by 3 bases, leaving 10 bases between them. CDR3 sequence reads: CASNQQGGANVLTF. CDR3 bases: TGCGCCAGCAATCAACAGGGTGGGGCCAACGTCCTGACTTTC.

The chain uses TRBV5-4 and TRBJ1-6, with D perhaps TRBD1 (5 bases). Looked up from germline, CDR1 is SGHNT and CDR2 is YYREEE (reference sequence). The CDR3 consists of 15 residues. Trimming left V 3 bases short and J 4 bases short, with 11 bases between. The CDR3 bases are TGTGCCAGCAGCTCCATTCCAGGGTATAATTCACCCCTCCACTTT. It translates to CASSSIPGYNSPLHF.

The chain is built from TRBV4-1 and TRBJ2-1; weak D call: TRBD2 (6 bases). The CDR3 has 16 amino acids. The V end lost 4 bases, the J end lost 10 bases, and 23 bases lay between the germline ends. The V gene's germline CDR1 is MGHRA and CDR2 YSYEKL. CDR3 in DNA: TGCGCCAGCAGCCCGGGCCCGGACGGGGCTCGGGGGGAGCAGTTCTTC. Its protein product is CASSPGPDGARGEQFF.

This clone was picked up one time. The chain employs TRBV5-1 and TRBJ2-1, with 9 bases identical to TRBD2. This CDR3 region has 15 residues. With 2 bases clipped from V and 8 bases from J, the junction kept 8 bases outside the gene matches. The germline gives CDR1 SGHRS, CDR2 YFSETQ. CDR3 in DNA: TGCGCCAGCAGCTTAGGCGGGAGGGCCGTACATGAGCAGTTCTTC. Translating it yields CASSLGGRAVHEQFF.

CDR3 residues: CASSLLGSGRGETQYF. The CDR3 nucleotides are TGCGCCAGCAGCTTGTTGGGTAGCGGGAGAGGGGAGACCCAGTACTTC. The gene calls are TRBV5-1 and TRBJ2-5; TRBD2 matches at 9 bases. The CDR3 runs 16 residues. V lost 1 base, J lost 5 bases, and 9 bases stayed unmatched. Germline CDR1 reads SGHRS; CDR2 reads YFSETQ.

V gene TRBV10-3 combines with J gene TRBJ2-5; 9 nucleotides align to TRBD2. Trimming cost V 0 bases and J 2 bases; bases outside gene matches: 4. The CDR3 has 16 amino acids. The germline gives CDR1 ENHRY, CDR2 SYGVKD. CDR3 coding DNA: TGTGCCATCAGTGAGTCCGGCGGGAGGGGTCAAGAGACCCAGTACTTC. This sequence encodes CAISESGGRGQETQYF.

The V gene is TRBV10-1, the J gene TRBJ2-7, with TRBD2 identical over 11 bases. The germline V gene has CDR1 WNHNN and CDR2 SYGVQD (reference sequence). The length of the CDR3 is 14 residues. V shed 8 bases, J shed 9 bases, and the junction held 12 bases outside the gene matches. CDR3: CASGGSPGTSGQYF. For the CDR3, the DNA is TGCGCCAGCGGAGGGTCTCCCGGGACTAGCGGGCAGTACTTC.

This rearrangement joins TRBV9 to TRBJ1-2; D not resolved. The germline V gene has CDR1 SGDLS and CDR2 YYNGEE. The CDR3 has 14 residues. V lost 9 bases, J lost 0 bases, and 15 bases lay in between. CDR3 amino acids: CANPAHRTNYGYTF. Written as DNA, the CDR3 is TGTGCCAACCCGGCCCACAGAACTAACTATGGCTACACCTTC.

The chain joins TRBV7-9 to TRBJ2-3; TRBD2 might be the D (5 bases). V was clipped by 0 bases and J by 4 bases, with 11 bases between them. Germline CDR1 SEHNR, CDR2 FQNEAQ (reference sequence). The CDR3 has 15 amino acids. DNA of the CDR3: TGTGCCAGCAGCTTAGCCGGGATTGGCGCAGATACGCAGTATTTT. Protein product: CASSLAGIGADTQYF.

The chain combines TRBV10-3 with TRBJ1-3; no clear D gene. The germline CDR1 and CDR2 sequences are ENHRY and SYGVKD. The CDR3 loop spans 16 amino acids. Trimming pared 3 bases from V and 1 base from J, leaving 13 bases between. CDR3 loop: CAISEAERISGNTIYF. For the CDR3, the DNA is TGTGCCATCAGTGAAGCAGAGAGGATATCTGGAAACACCATATATTTT.

The chain combines TRBV2 with TRBJ2-5, with 8 bases lining up with TRBD1. J was trimmed by 0 bases and V by 6 bases; bases with no gene match: 3. Germline lookup yields CDR1 SNHLY and CDR2 FYNNEI. This CDR3 is built from 14 residues. Written as DNA, the CDR3 is TGTGCCAGCAGGGACAGGGCGTACCAAGAGACCCAGTACTTC. Translating it yields CASRDRAYQETQYF.

This clone was picked up many times. The rearrangement joins TRBV25-1 to TRBJ1-4; 7 positions match TRBD1. This CDR3 region has 13 residues. Trimming removed 7 bases from V and 5 bases from J; junction bases left unmatched: 4. Germline V lookup: CDR1 MGHDK, CDR2 SYGVNS. The CDR3 nucleotides read TGTGCCAGCACGGCGACAGGGAATGAAAAACTGTTTTTT. It encodes CASTATGNEKLFF.

This chain joins TRBV6-2 or TRBV6-3 and TRBJ2-5, with D unresolved. The germline gives CDR1 MNHEY, CDR2 SVGEGT. The V end lost 2 bases, the J end lost 5 bases, and 9 bases lay between the germline ends. The CDR3 consists of 13 residues. The CDR3 sequence: CASSYGPAETQYF. Written as DNA, the CDR3 is TGTGCCAGCAGTTACGGGCCGGCGGAGACCCAGTACTTC.

The V and J genes are TRBV30 and TRBJ1-2, with 7 bases identical to TRBD1. The V segment lost 1 base and the J segment 0 bases; nucleotides outside the gene matches: 5. The CDR3 has 15 amino acids. Germline V gives CDR1 GTSNPN, CDR2 SVGIG (reference sequence). CDR3 amino acids: CAWSGGQPTNYGYTF. Written as DNA, the CDR3 is TGTGCCTGGAGTGGGGGACAGCCAACTAACTATGGCTACACCTTC.

The genes are TRBV9 and TRBJ1-3, with D tentatively TRBD1 (5 bases). The germline V and J ends were trimmed by 4 bases and 0 bases, with 11 bases remaining between them. CDR1 is SGDLS, CDR2 YYNGEE, per germline. The CDR3 runs to 15 residues. Here the CDR3 reads CASSNPGFSGNTIYF. The CDR3 DNA follows: TGTGCCAGCAGCAATCCAGGGTTCTCTGGAAACACCATATATTTT. The complete variable domain, with remaining parts taken from reference TRBV9 and TRBJ1-3, reads DSGVTQTPKHLITATGQRVTLRCSPRSGDLSVYWYQQSLDQGLQFLIQYYNGEERAKGNILERFSAQQFPDLHSELNLSSLELGDSALYFCASSNPGFSGNTIYFGEGSWLTVV.

DNA for the CDR3: TGTGCCAGCAGCGCACAGGTTTCCTACCTCAATCAGCCCCAGCATTTT. Translated: CASSAQVSYLNQPQHF. The chain couples TRBV28 to TRBJ1-5; tentative D call: TRBD1 (5 bases). Looked up from germline, CDR1 is MDHEN and CDR2 is SYDVKM. Trimming shortened V by 6 bases and J by 3 bases, and 18 bases separated the two germline ends. This CDR3 is built from 16 residues.

V gene TRBV18 combines with J gene TRBJ2-1; tentatively, D is TRBD2 (6 bases). The germline V and J ends were trimmed by 4 bases and 9 bases, with 16 bases remaining between them. This CDR3 spans 14 amino acids. In germline, CDR1 is KGHSH, CDR2 LQKENI. Here the CDR3 reads CASSLPIADAEQFF. The CDR3 nucleotides are TGTGCCAGCTCACTCCCTATAGCGGATGCTGAGCAGTTCTTC.

The chain is built from TRBV5-4 and TRBJ1-6, with D perhaps TRBD1 (6 bases). The CDR3 spans 15 residues. Between the trimmed V and J ends, which lost 4 bases and 4 bases, there was a span of 12 bases. The germline CDR1 and CDR2 sequences are SGHNT and YYREEE (reference sequence). The CDR3, as DNA: TGTGCCAGCAGCCCCCCCGGACAGTATAATTCACCCCTCCACTTT. This gives the protein CASSPPGQYNSPLHF.

The chain carries TRBV10-3 and TRBJ2-7; 9 nucleotides align to TRBD1. The germline V gene has CDR1 ENHRY and CDR2 SYGVKD. V dropped 3 bases and J dropped 0; count of bases not matched to a gene: 6. The CDR3 extends over 16 amino acids. CDR3 in DNA: TGTGCCATCAGTGATACCGGGACAGGGCGCTCCTACGAGCAGTACTTC. This encodes CAISDTGTGRSYEQYF.

This clone showed up just a few times. The CDR3 here is CASSPSRPGLKLHEQFF. The CDR3 nucleotides read TGTGCCAGCAGCCCGTCAAGACCGGGACTCAAACTACATGAGCAGTTCTTC. This chain connects TRBV7-8 to TRBJ2-1; D possibly corresponds to TRBD2 (6 bases). The CDR3 runs 17 residues. Germline lookup yields CDR1 SGHVS and CDR2 FQNEAQ. The germline V and J ends were trimmed by 5 bases and 8 bases, with 25 bases remaining between them.

The V call is TRBV2, the J call TRBJ1-2, with TRBD1 matching 8 bases. Germline loops: CDR1 SNHLY, CDR2 FYNNEI. The junction had 4 bases not matched to a gene; V was cut back by 3 bases and J by 4 bases. This CDR3 comprises 14 residues. This CDR3 reads CASSDVQGVYGYTF. CDR3 bases: TGTGCCAGCAGTGACGTACAGGGGGTCTATGGCTACACCTTC.

This chain connects TRBV5-1 to TRBJ2-1; TRBD2 aligns across 9 bases. The CDR3 is made up of 15 amino acids. From germline, CDR1 is SGHRS and CDR2 YFSETQ. Trimming at V came to 4 bases and at J to 2 bases, leaving 4 bases not matched to a gene. The CDR3, as DNA: TGCGCCAGCAGCCTTAGCGGGAGCACCTACAATGAGCAGTTCTTC. Its protein product is CASSLSGSTYNEQFF.

For the CDR3, the DNA is TGCAGTGCTAGTTACCGACAAGGGGGGGTCAATCAGCCCCAGCATTTT. Protein sequence: CSASYRQGGVNQPQHF. The chain uses TRBV20-1 and TRBJ1-5; maybe TRBD1 (6 bases). Trimming took 3 bases from V and 3 from J, leaving 18 bases between them. Germline V gene sequence: CDR1 DFQATT, CDR2 SNEGSKA (reference sequence). CDR3 length: 16 amino acids.

The rearrangement joins TRBV25-1 to TRBJ1-5; D not resolved. Trimming cost V 2 bases and J 1 base, with 6 bases left between them. The CDR3 has 14 residues. The germline V gene encodes CDR1 MGHDK and CDR2 SYGVNS. The CDR3, as DNA: TGTGCCAGCAGTGAAGGAGGGAGCAATCAGCCCCAGCATTTT. Protein product: CASSEGGSNQPQHF.

The chain carries TRBV7-9 and TRBJ2-1; D might be TRBD1 (6 bases). Trimming removed 5 bases at V and 4 bases at J, with 12 bases between. CDR3 length equals 14 residues. Germline V CDR1 and CDR2: SEHNR, FQNEAQ (reference sequence). In DNA form, the CDR3 reads TGTGCCAGCAGCCTGGGGGCAGCATACAATGAGCAGTTCTTC. Translated, it gives CASSLGAAYNEQFF.

V usage is TRBV3-1 (or the pseudogene TRBV3-2) and J usage is TRBJ2-3, with 9 bases fitting TRBD1. Germline loops: CDR1 LGHDT, CDR2 YNNKEL (reference sequence). V lost 10 bases, J lost 8 bases, and 10 bases stayed unmatched. The CDR3 consists of 13 residues. CDR3 DNA sequence: TGTGCCAACCACAGGGGGCCGCGGGTTACGCAGTATTTT. The encoded protein is CANHRGPRVTQYF.